This T cell receptor (beta chain) comes out of a study of T cells in localized non-small cell lung cancer. The CDR3 is 14 residues long. V lost 7 bases, J lost 4 bases, and 19 bases lay in between. In germline, CDR1 is SQVTM, CDR2 ANQGSEA. Assay: immunoSEQ multiplex PCR; the TCRdb copy retains only in-frame clones and omits some. The repertoire includes 26,000 or so clones, about nine tenths of them detected once, and about 14% sits in the top ten. Study-wide results and caveats: Sequencing covered just one tumor region, so heterogeneity cannot be ruled out. There was an association of higher blood T cell density with longer overall survival. Adjacent lung had a median around 60 of the 100 largest tumor clones.

Regarding this clone: Its cognate antigen is unknown.

V gene TRBV29-1 combines with J gene TRBJ2-5, with D perhaps given as TRBD1 or TRBD2 (7 bases each). Sequenced here: peripheral blood, sampled before any cancer treatment. The receptor was isolated from a female donor older than 55 with stage II squamous cell lung carcinoma. The CDR3 DNA reads TGCAGCGGTGTGGGAGGGGGCGGAGGAGAGACCCAGTACTTC. Translating gives CSGVGGGGGETQYF.